This T cell receptor (beta chain) was retrieved from a study of radiation and T cells in renal cell carcinoma. Time point: blood 2 weeks post-SBRT. The treatment: 15 Gy SBRT to primary tumor, nephrectomy 4 weeks later. Note on this clone: Mismatch with germline at one junction end may stem from a read error.

Assay used: immunoSEQ multiplex PCR; TCRdb lists only in-frame clones, some missing. Among 150,000 to 160,000 clones, approximately 90% were seen once, and the ten largest hold 10% to 15%. Germline V CDR1 and CDR2: MNHNY, SVGAGI (reference sequence). CDR3 size: 15 residues. The gene calls are TRBV6-6 and TRBJ2-7, with 10 positions matching TRBD1. Sequencing used blood, obtained from a patient whose treatment included radiotherapy and nephrectomy. The sequence was collected from a woman aged 45 to 65 with renal cell carcinoma. The CDR3 coding sequence is TGTGCCAGCACCCTGGAGGAAGGGACAGGGGCCCAAGTACACTTC. Encoded protein: CASTLEEGTGAQVHF.